A selection of T cell receptor beta chains follows, all from one sample in a study of control samples from healthy donors and cancer patients. Profiling relied on immunoSEQ multiplex PCR, and the TCRdb table lists in-frame clones only, not all of them. The profile shows roughly 370,000 clones, 90% of them singletons. The sample taken for sequencing was PBMCs. The origin of the receptors is a man aged 35-49 years with head and neck cancer. CDR3s include the opening cysteine and the closing phenylalanine or tryptophan. D genes are given only for firm matches. Some rows have no size entry. The others give once, few or many, or a class for an expanded clone.

TGTGCCAGCAGCAGGAGGGCCACCTACAATGAGCAGTTCTTC	CASSRRATYNEQFF	NA	NA	TRBV3-1/TRBV3-2	TRBJ2-1
TGTGCCAGCAGCCAAGAGGCAGGCTCTGGAAACACCATATATTTT	CASSQEAGSGNTIYF	NA	NA	TRBV3-1/TRBV3-2	TRBJ1-3
TGCAGTGCGAGTAACAGGGTCTCTTCGGGAAACACCATATATTTT	CSASNRVSSGNTIYF	NA	NA	TRBV20-1	TRBJ1-3
TGTGCTAGTGGTTTGGTAAGGGGACTCACACAAGATTCCTACGAGCAGTACTTC	CASGLVRGLTQDSYEQYF	once	NA	TRBV12-5	TRBJ2-7
TGTGCCAGCAGCTTGGTCGGGGGGATCCCTTACAATGAGCAGTTCTTC	CASSLVGGIPYNEQFF	NA	TRBD2	TRBV5-4	TRBJ2-1
TGCGCCAGCTCCCGTTTCAGGGACGGGACGTGGATGAACACTGAAGCTTTCTTT	CASSRFRDGTWMNTEAFF	NA	NA	TRBV10-1	TRBJ1-1
TGTGCCAGCAGTTTAGTAGGGCTGTACAATGAGCAGTTCTTC	CASSLVGLYNEQFF	NA	NA	TRBV28	TRBJ2-1
TGTGCCAGCAGCGTATGGGGATCGGGTGGCTACGAGCAGTACTTC	CASSVWGSGGYEQYF	NA	NA	TRBV9	TRBJ2-7
TGTGCCAGCAGCCAAAGAGGGGTTGCGGGTGAAAAACTGTTTTTT	CASSQRGVAGEKLFF	NA	NA	TRBV14	TRBJ1-4
TGTGCCACCAGTGAGATTCTCCCCTTTCGGGCAGGGAAAAACGGCACCTACGAGCAGTACTTC	CATSEILPFRAGKNGTYEQYF	NA	NA	TRBV24-1	TRBJ2-7
TGTGCTAGTGGTTTTGGGGGGACCTATGGCTACACCTTC	CASGFGGTYGYTF	NA	NA	TRBV12-5	TRBJ1-2
TGTGCCACCAGTGCCGGGGGCGCGGCGGCTTTCTTT	CATSAGGAAAFF	NA	NA	TRBV24-1	TRBJ1-1
TGTGCCAGTCGCGGACAGGGTGTAGCCTCACCCCTCCACTTT	CASRGQGVASPLHF	NA	TRBD1	TRBV19	TRBJ1-6
TGTGCCACCAGTGATTTGCAAGGAGGTTCTCGAGCAGGGACCGGGGAGCTGTTTTTT	CATSDLQGGSRAGTGELFF	NA	NA	TRBV24-1	TRBJ2-2
TGTGCCTGGATGGCTAGCGGGATCGACGAGCAGTACTTC	CAWMASGIDEQYF	NA	TRBD2	TRBV30	TRBJ2-7
TGTGCCAGCAGCCCGGGCCCCTACAATGAGCAGTTCTTC	CASSPGPYNEQFF	NA	NA	TRBV5-6	TRBJ2-1
TGTGCCAGTAGTATGAGTGTGGATCAGCCCCAGCATTTT	CASSMSVDQPQHF	NA	NA	TRBV19	TRBJ1-5
TGTGCCAGCAGTTTACCACAAGGAGGACATTCTTTTTACGAGCAGTACTTC	CASSLPQGGHSFYEQYF	few	NA	TRBV28	TRBJ2-7
TGTGCCAGCAGCTTATGGGACAGGGCCTACAATGAGCAGTTCTTC	CASSLWDRAYNEQFF	NA	TRBD1	TRBV7-2	TRBJ2-1
TGTGCCAGCAGTGAAGCGCGGCAGCAGTACTTC	CASSEARQQYF	NA	NA	TRBV6-1	TRBJ2-7
TGTGCCAGTCTTACCGGGGGGATGATGAACACTGAAGCTTTCTTT	CASLTGGMMNTEAFF	NA	NA	TRBV28	TRBJ1-1
TGCGCCAGCAGCATAACTAGTAAGGAGTACGAGCAGTACTTC	CASSITSKEYEQYF	NA	NA	TRBV5-1	TRBJ2-7
TGTGCCAGCAGTTTAGTACTAGCGGGAGGGCCCGGGGCCGGGGAGCTGTTTTTT	CASSLVLAGGPGAGELFF	NA	TRBD2	TRBV27	TRBJ2-2
TGTGCCAGCAGCTTAGCGGCAGGCACTGAAGCTTTCTTT	CASSLAAGTEAFF	NA	NA	TRBV7-2	TRBJ1-1
TGTGCCAGCAGATTCCGGGACAGGCTCTACGAGCAGTACTTC	CASRFRDRLYEQYF	NA	TRBD1	TRBV28	TRBJ2-7
TGTGCCAGTAGTCCGTACAGTTCCTACGAGCAGTACTTC	CASSPYSSYEQYF	NA	NA	TRBV19	TRBJ2-7
TGTGCCAGCAGTAACAGGGGCCGAGGCTACACCTTC	CASSNRGRGYTF	once	TRBD1	TRBV27	TRBJ1-2
TGCGCCAGCAGGGCGGGGGAACAAAGCACAGATACGCAGTATTTT	CASRAGEQSTDTQYF	once	TRBD2	TRBV5-1	TRBJ2-3
TGTGCCAGCAGCCAGGGGGGCGTGCGGGGCACTGAAGCTTTCTTT	CASSQGGVRGTEAFF	NA	TRBD1	TRBV28	TRBJ1-1
TGTGCCAGTAGTATCTGGTCCGGGGAGCTGTTTTTT	CASSIWSGELFF	NA	NA	TRBV19	TRBJ2-2
TGTGCCAGCAGAGCGGGAAGTACAGATACGCAGTATTTT	CASRAGSTDTQYF	NA	TRBD2	TRBV27	TRBJ2-3
TGTGCCAGCAGCCACCCACAGTTCTACGAGCAGTACTTC	CASSHPQFYEQYF	once	NA	TRBV3-1/TRBV3-2	TRBJ2-7
TGTGCCAGTACCCCGAGAACTTACAATGAGCAGTTCTTC	CASTPRTYNEQFF	NA	NA	TRBV19	TRBJ2-1
TGTGCCAGCAGCCTGCCAGGGGGACTTCAGTACTTC	CASSLPGGLQYF	NA	TRBD1	TRBV7-3	TRBJ2-4
TGTGCCAGCAGCTTAGCAGGGAGCTCTGGAAACACCATATATTTT	CASSLAGSSGNTIYF	once	NA	TRBV11-2	TRBJ1-3
TGCAGCGTTGAAGGCAGGGATTCTTACAATGAGCAGTTCTTC	CSVEGRDSYNEQFF	NA	NA	TRBV29-1	TRBJ2-1
TGTGCCAGTAGGGCCCAATCTACGGAGACCCAGTACTTC	CASRAQSTETQYF	once	NA	TRBV19	TRBJ2-5